This T cell receptor (beta chain) was sequenced during a study of shared clonotypes between healthy human individuals. Study-wide background: Donor composition was two women and a few men, aged 18 to 49. Three plates were used per donor for CD4 naive, three for CD4 memory, two for CD8 naive and one for CD8 memory.

Study-wide points: Despite large depth, rarefaction showed incomplete sorted-subset sequencing.

This clone turned up a few times. Its target is unknown. This table comes from immunoSEQ multiplex PCR, and its TCRdb copy is limited to in-frame clones, with some not included. Of more than 550,000 clones listed, 72% are singletons. Germline lookup yields CDR1 SGHRS and CDR2 YFSETQ. This CDR3 region has 13 residues. The V gene lost 4 bases and the J gene lost 2 bases, with 10 bases spanning the gap. The sequenced sample consisted of memory CD4+ T cells sorted from blood. As to subset: CD45RA-negative fraction. The TCR originated in a woman aged 30 to 39 in good health. The chain carries TRBV5-1 and TRBJ2-7; D not certain. Written as DNA, the CDR3 is TGCGCCAGCAGCGATCTAGGACCCTACGAGCAGTACTTC. Protein: CASSDLGPYEQYF.